Listed below are T cell receptor beta chains from one sample, sequenced in a study of vaccination and CD4 T cells after COVID-19. These receptors' targets are unknown. TCRdb used MiXCR to reprocess the PCR reads, holding one entry per CDR3 protein. Of several thousand distinct CDR3 sequences in the sample, 55% to 70% were seen once. The sequenced sample was CD4+ T cells from blood, cultured in vitro. All receptors come from a human donor who had recovered from COVID-19. Both conserved end residues are trimmed from each CDR3. Fields, in order: CDR3 protein, J gene, V gene, clone size, CDR3 length. Not all rows give a size; the values are once, few, many and, for expanded clones, a class.

cdr3_aa: ASSIGNRGVVGQPQH; j_call: TRBJ1-5; v_call: TRBV19; clone_size: -; cdr3_length: 15
cdr3_aa: ASSPDRVGYGYT; j_call: TRBJ1-2; v_call: TRBV6-1; clone_size: -; cdr3_length: 12
cdr3_aa: ASRMDGTSGQETQY; j_call: TRBJ2-5; v_call: TRBV19; clone_size: once; cdr3_length: 14
cdr3_aa: ASSPSMTGSDGYT; j_call: TRBJ1-2; v_call: TRBV7-2; clone_size: few; cdr3_length: 13
cdr3_aa: ASSSTGPRKREQY; j_call: TRBJ2-7; v_call: TRBV11-2; clone_size: once; cdr3_length: 13
cdr3_aa: ASSARLRYSNQPQH; j_call: TRBJ1-5; v_call: TRBV2; clone_size: few; cdr3_length: 14
cdr3_aa: ASNPTGGRGQPQH; j_call: TRBJ1-5; v_call: TRBV6-1; clone_size: -; cdr3_length: 13
cdr3_aa: ASSLEHSGGRRDTQY; j_call: TRBJ2-3; v_call: TRBV7-9; clone_size: -; cdr3_length: 15
cdr3_aa: ASSETVLRNTEAF; j_call: TRBJ1-1; v_call: TRBV7-8; clone_size: -; cdr3_length: 13
cdr3_aa: ASSAGLPGTDTQY; j_call: TRBJ2-3; v_call: TRBV6-1; clone_size: -; cdr3_length: 13